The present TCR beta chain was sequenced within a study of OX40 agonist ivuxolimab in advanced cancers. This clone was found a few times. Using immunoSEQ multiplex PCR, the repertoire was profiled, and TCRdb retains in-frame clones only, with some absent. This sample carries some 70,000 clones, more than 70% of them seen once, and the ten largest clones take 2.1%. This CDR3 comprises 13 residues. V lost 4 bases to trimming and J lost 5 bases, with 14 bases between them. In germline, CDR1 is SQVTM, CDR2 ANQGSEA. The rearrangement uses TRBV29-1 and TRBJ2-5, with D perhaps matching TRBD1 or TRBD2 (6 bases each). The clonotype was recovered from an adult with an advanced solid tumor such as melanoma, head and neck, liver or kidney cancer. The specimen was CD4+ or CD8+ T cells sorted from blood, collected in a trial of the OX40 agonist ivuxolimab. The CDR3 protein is CSVGGAGMETQYF. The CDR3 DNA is TGCAGCGTTGGGGGGGCTGGGATGGAGACCCAGTACTTC.